Listed here are 12 T cell receptor beta chains from one sample, sequenced in a study of T-cell memory formation after mild COVID-19. One entry per CDR3 protein, called by TCRdb with MiXCR from the 5' RACE reads. Of 170,000 or so distinct CDR3 sequences detected, around a fifth appear once; the ten largest clones hold roughly 24%. Sequencing was performed on PBMCs or a T cell subset sorted from them (not recorded which). The receptors here all came from an adult woman who had mild COVID-19 (a few samples of this study predate the infection). Cell type and time point are not known.

The table lists this clonotype with a few counts. CDR3 in DNA: TGTGCCAGCAGCCGACGGGACTCCTACGAGCAGTACTTC. Its translation is CASSRRDSYEQYF. The chain links TRBV11-3 to TRBJ2-7; D may be TRBD2 (5 bases). Trimming took 5 bases from V and 0 from J, leaving 8 bases between them. CDR1 SGHNT and CDR2 YENEEA come from the germline V gene. This CDR3 region has 13 residues.

The chain carries TRBV29-1 and TRBJ2-3; tentatively, D is TRBD1 (6 bases). Per germline, CDR1 SQVTM and CDR2 ANQGSEA. This CDR3 region has 13 residues. Trimming stripped 7 bases from V and 4 bases from J, with 15 bases between. The CDR3 region has the DNA TGCAGCGCCTCAGGGGAAGGACCAGATACGCAGTATTTT. It codes for CSASGEGPDTQYF.

A few counts support this clonotype. In nucleotides, the CDR3 is TGTGCCAGCAGCCCCCTTTGGGGGCGAGTCTACGAGCAGTACTTC. Residues: CASSPLWGRVYEQYF. J is TRBJ2-7 and V is TRBV5-5, with D possibly being TRBD1 (6 bases). The V gene's germline CDR1 is SGHKS and CDR2 YYEKEE (reference sequence). The ends were cut back, 4 bases at V and 3 bases at J, with 17 bases in the middle. The CDR3 covers 15 residues.

This clonotype has a single count. The V gene is TRBV6-5, the J gene TRBJ2-3, with 10 bases aligning to TRBD2. The CDR3 spans 15 residues. The V gene end was trimmed by 6 bases and the J gene end by 6 bases; junction bases not matched to a gene: 9. The germline V gene has CDR1 MNHEY and CDR2 SVGAGI. The CDR3 spells CASRGSGGPSDTQYF. DNA for the CDR3: TGTGCCAGCAGGGGTAGCGGGGGGCCCTCGGATACGCAGTATTTT.

The chain carries TRBV5-6 and TRBJ2-7, with 10 bases fitting TRBD1. The CDR3 covers 15 residues. CDR1 is SGHDT and CDR2 is YYEEEE in the germline V gene. Unmatched junction bases numbered 7, after V lost 5 bases and J lost 2 bases. CDR3 amino acids: CASRRGQGVPYEQYF. The CDR3 DNA follows: TGTGCCAGCAGAAGAGGACAGGGGGTTCCCTACGAGCAGTACTTC.

This clonotype has a handful of counts. J is TRBJ1-2 and V is TRBV12-3 or TRBV12-4; 7 nucleotides match TRBD1. V dropped 5 bases and J dropped 5; count of bases not matched to a gene: 2. This CDR3 is built from 12 residues. CDR3 in amino acids: CASSPGGYGYTF. The CDR3 nucleotides are TGTGCCAGCAGTCCAGGGGGGTATGGCTACACCTTC.

There are a few counts of this clonotype. The V gene is TRBV20-1, the J gene TRBJ1-1; D ambiguous. Germline CDR1 and CDR2: DFQATT and SNEGSKA (reference sequence). V lost 2 bases and J 0 bases, leaving 10 bases between the germline ends. CDR3 length: 14 amino acids. DNA of the CDR3: TGCAGTGCTAGATATCGTTCCATGAACACTGAAGCTTTCTTT. Translating it yields CSARYRSMNTEAFF.

J is TRBJ2-1 and V is TRBV27, with 11 bases that match TRBD2. The CDR3 extends over 16 amino acids. J lost 5 bases, V lost 2 bases, and 5 bases had no gene match. The V gene's germline CDR1 is MNHEY and CDR2 SMNVEV (reference sequence). CDR3 region: CASSLEGTSGHNEQFF. The CDR3, as DNA: TGTGCCAGCAGTTTAGAGGGGACTAGCGGCCACAATGAGCAGTTCTTC.

The chain combines TRBV25-1 with TRBJ1-3; 11 nucleotides agree with TRBD1. Germline V gene data show CDR1 as MGHDK and CDR2 as SYGVNS. The CDR3 runs to 15 residues. With V trimmed by 7 bases and J by 3 bases, 5 bases remained unmatched. CDR3 DNA: TGTGCCAGCACTCGGACAGGGGGCGGTGGAAACACCATATATTTT. Encoded protein: CASTRTGGGGNTIYF.

The CDR3, as DNA: TGTGCCAGCAGCGTTGGGACTAACGCCTACACAGATACGCAGTATTTT. It encodes CASSVGTNAYTDTQYF. The V gene is TRBV9, the J gene TRBJ2-3; 7 bases match TRBD2. Germline-derived CDR1 and CDR2 are SGDLS and YYNGEE. CDR3 length: 16 amino acids. After removal of 2 bases from V and 2 bases from J, the junction contained 8 bases not matched to a gene.

This clonotype was picked up a small number of times. V gene TRBV4-1 combines with J gene TRBJ1-2, with D possibly matching TRBD1 (5 bases). This CDR3 contains 16 residues. Germline assignment: CDR1 MGHRA and CDR2 YSYEKL. Trimming shortened V by 4 bases and J by 6 bases, and 21 bases separated the two germline ends. The DNA of the CDR3 is TGCGCCAGCAGCCTTCCACGAAACCAAATGGGGCATGGCTACACCTTC. This encodes CASSLPRNQMGHGYTF.

The table lists this clonotype with a few counts. The chain uses TRBV11-3 and TRBJ1-2; TRBD1 matches at 11 bases. The CDR3 has 16 residues. V trimming: 5 bases; J trimming: 7 bases; junction bases outside the gene matches: 12. The germline V gene encodes CDR1 SGHNT and CDR2 YENEEA. CDR3: CASSPWEDRGLSGYTF. CDR3 sequence (DNA): TGTGCCAGCAGCCCCTGGGAGGACAGGGGGCTTAGTGGCTACACCTTC.